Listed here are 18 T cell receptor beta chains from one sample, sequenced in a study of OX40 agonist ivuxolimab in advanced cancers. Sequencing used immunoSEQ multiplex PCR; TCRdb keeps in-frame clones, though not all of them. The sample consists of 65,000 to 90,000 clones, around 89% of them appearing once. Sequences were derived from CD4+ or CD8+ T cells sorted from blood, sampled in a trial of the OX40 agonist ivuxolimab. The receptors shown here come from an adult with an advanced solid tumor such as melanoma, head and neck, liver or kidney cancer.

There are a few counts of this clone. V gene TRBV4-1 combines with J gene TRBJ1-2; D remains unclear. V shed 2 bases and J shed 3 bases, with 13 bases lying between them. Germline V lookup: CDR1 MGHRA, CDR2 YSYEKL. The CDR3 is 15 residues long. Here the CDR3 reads CASSQILDGHYGYTF. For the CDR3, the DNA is TGCGCCAGCAGCCAAATTCTCGACGGACACTATGGCTACACCTTC.

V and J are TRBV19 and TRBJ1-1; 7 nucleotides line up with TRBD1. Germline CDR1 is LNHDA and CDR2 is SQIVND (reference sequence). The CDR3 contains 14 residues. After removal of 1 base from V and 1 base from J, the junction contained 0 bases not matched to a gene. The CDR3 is CASSIGQGNTEAFF. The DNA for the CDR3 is TGTGCCAGTAGTATAGGACAGGGGAACACTGAAGCTTTCTTT.

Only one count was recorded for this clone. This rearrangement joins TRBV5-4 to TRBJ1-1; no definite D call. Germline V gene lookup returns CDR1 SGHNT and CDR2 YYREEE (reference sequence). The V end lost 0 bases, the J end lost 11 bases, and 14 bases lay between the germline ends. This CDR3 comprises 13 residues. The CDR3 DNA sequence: TGTGCCAGCAGCTTGGAGGACCGCTTGAACGCTTTCTTT. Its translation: CASSLEDRLNAFF.

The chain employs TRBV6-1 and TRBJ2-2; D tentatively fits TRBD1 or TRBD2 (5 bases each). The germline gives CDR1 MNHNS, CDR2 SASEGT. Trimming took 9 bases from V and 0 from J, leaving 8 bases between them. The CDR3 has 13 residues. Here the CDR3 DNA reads TGTGCCAGAGGGACGGCGAACACCGGGGAGCTGTTTTTT. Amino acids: CARGTANTGELFF.

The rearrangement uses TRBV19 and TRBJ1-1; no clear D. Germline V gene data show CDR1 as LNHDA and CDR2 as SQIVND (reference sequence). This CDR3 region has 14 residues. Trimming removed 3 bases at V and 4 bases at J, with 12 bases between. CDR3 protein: CASSIDSWFTEAFF. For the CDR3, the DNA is TGTGCCAGTAGTATTGATAGTTGGTTCACTGAAGCTTTCTTT.

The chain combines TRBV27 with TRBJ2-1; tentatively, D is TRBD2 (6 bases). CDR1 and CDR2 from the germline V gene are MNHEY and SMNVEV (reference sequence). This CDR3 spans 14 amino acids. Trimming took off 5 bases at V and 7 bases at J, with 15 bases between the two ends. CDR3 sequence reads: CASSPGDSGNEQFF. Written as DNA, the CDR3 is TGTGCCAGCAGTCCCGGCGACAGCGGGAATGAGCAGTTCTTC.

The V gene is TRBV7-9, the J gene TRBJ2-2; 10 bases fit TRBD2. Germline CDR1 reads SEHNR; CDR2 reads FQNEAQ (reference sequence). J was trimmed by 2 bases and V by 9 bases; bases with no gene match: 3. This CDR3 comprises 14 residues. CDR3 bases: TGTGCCAGTAGGACTAGCGGTAACACCGGGGAGCTGTTTTTT. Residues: CASRTSGNTGELFF.

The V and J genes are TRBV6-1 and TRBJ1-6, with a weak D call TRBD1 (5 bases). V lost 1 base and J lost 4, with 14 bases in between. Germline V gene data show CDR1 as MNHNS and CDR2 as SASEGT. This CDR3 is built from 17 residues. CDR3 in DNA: TGTGCCAGCAGTGAAGAGAGGTGGACACTGTATAATTCACCCCTCCACTTT. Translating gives CASSEERWTLYNSPLHF.

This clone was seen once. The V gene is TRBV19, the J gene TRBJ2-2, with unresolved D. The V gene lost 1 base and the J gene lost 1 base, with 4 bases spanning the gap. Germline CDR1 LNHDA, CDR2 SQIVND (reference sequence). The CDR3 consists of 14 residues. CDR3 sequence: CASSIGLNTGELFF. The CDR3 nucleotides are TGTGCCAGTAGTATAGGTTTGAACACCGGGGAGCTGTTTTTT.

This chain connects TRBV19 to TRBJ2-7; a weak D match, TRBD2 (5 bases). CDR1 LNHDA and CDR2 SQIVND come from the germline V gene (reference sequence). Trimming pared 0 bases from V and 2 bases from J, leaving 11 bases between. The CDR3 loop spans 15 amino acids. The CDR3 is CASSIEEGLTYEQYF. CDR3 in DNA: TGTGCCAGTAGTATAGAAGAGGGTCTAACCTACGAGCAGTACTTC.

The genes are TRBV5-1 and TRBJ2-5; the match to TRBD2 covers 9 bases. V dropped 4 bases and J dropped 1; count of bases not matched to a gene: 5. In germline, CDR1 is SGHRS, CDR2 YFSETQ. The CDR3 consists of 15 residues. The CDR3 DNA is TGCGCCAGCAGCCGCAGCGGGGGGTTCCAAGAGACCCAGTACTTC. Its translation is CASSRSGGFQETQYF.

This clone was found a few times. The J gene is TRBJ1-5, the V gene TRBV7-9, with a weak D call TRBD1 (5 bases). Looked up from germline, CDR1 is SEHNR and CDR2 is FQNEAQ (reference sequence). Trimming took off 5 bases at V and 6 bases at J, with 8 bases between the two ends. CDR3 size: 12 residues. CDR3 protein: CASSAGIQPQHF. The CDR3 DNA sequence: TGTGCCAGCAGCGCAGGGATTCAGCCCCAGCATTTT. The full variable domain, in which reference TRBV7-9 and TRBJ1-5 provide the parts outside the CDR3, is DTGVSQNPRHKITKRGQNVTFRCDPISEHNRLYWYRQTLGQGPEFLTYFQNEAQLEKSRLLSDRFSAERPKGSFSTLEIQRTEQGDSAMYLCASSAGIQPQHFGDGTRLSIL.

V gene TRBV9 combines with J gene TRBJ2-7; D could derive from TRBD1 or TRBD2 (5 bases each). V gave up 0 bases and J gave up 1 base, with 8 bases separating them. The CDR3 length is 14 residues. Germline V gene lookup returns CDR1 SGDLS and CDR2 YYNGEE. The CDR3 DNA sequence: TGTGCCAGCAGCGTAGGGGACGATTCCTACGAGCAGTACTTC. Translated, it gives CASSVGDDSYEQYF.

The CDR3 region is CASSQTGRNEQFF. CDR3 bases: TGTGCCAGCAGCCAGACAGGGAGGAATGAGCAGTTCTTC. The rearrangement links TRBV2 to TRBJ2-1; perhaps TRBD1 as D (7 bases). V was trimmed by 6 bases and J by 7 bases, leaving 13 bases between them. The CDR3 extends over 13 amino acids. Looked up from germline, CDR1 is SNHLY and CDR2 is FYNNEI.

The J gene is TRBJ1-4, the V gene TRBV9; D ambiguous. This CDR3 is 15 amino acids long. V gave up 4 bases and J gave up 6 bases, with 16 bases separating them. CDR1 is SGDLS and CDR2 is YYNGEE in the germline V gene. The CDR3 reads CASSSWSGKDEKLFF. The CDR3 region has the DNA TGTGCCAGCAGCTCTTGGTCGGGGAAGGATGAAAAACTGTTTTTT.

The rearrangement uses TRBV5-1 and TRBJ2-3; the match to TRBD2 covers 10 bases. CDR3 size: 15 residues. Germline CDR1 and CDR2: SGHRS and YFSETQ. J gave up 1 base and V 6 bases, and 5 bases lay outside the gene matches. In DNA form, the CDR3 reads TGCGCCAGCATGAGAGGGACTAGCGGCACAGATACGCAGTATTTT. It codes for CASMRGTSGTDTQYF.

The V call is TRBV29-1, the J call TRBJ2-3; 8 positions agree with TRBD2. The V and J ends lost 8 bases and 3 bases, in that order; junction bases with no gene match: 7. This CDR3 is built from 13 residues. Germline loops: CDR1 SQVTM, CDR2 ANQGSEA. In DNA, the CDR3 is TGCAGCTCTACCGGGGGGGCGACAGATACGCAGTATTTT. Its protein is CSSTGGATDTQYF.

CDR3 region: CATSPGHLDEQFF. The DNA for the CDR3 is TGTGCCACCAGCCCAGGACACCTCGATGAGCAGTTCTTC. This sequence joins TRBV15 and TRBJ2-1, with D possibly matching TRBD1 (5 bases). This CDR3 region has 13 residues. CDR1 LNHNV and CDR2 YYDKDF come from the germline V gene (reference sequence). V dropped 5 bases and J dropped 8 bases, with 13 bases sitting between them.